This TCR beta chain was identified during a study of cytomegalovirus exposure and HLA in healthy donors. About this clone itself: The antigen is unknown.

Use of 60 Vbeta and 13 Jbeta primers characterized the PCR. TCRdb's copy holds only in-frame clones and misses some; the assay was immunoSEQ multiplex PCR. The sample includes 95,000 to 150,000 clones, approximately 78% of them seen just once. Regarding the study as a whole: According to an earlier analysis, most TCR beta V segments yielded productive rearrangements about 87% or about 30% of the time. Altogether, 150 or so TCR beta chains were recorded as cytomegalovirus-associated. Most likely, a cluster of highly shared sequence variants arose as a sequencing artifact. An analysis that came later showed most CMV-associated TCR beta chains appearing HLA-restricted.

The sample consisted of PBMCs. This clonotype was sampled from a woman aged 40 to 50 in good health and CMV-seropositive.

The CDR3 reads CASSPPGGEQYF. DNA for the CDR3: TGTGCCAGCAGTCCCCCGGGTGGCGAGCAGTACTTC. This chain uses TRBV28 with TRBJ2-7; D uncertain. V was shortened by 5 bases and J by 6 bases, with 11 bases between the two germline ends. CDR3 length: 12 residues. Germline-derived CDR1 and CDR2 are MDHEN and SYDVKM.